This T cell receptor (beta chain) was recorded in a study of blood T cell repertoires in COVID-19. The wider study: COVID-19 samples collected from the United States, Italy and Spain covered acute and convalescent phases. T cells, B-cell-depleted T cells, or PBMCs provided the cDNA or gDNA that served as material.

V lost 3 bases, J lost 3 bases, and 8 bases lay in between. The CDR3 has 13 amino acids. CDR1 and CDR2 (germline): MGHDK, SYGVNS. This clone was counted a few times. Per the original data handling: Researchers report that nucleated cell counts were estimated from reference gene primer amplification. The data were produced by immunoSEQ multiplex PCR, yet TCRdb's version contains in-frame clones alone and is incomplete. The V and J calls and the clone size are those of that table, but D and trimming were determined from the DNA. The sample has just over 250,000 clones, approximately 89% seen once. This TCR was sampled from a man aged 35 to 55 who had recovered from COVID-19. This chain links TRBV25-1 with TRBJ1-2; perhaps TRBD1 as D (5 bases). The sample was peripheral blood. The CDR3 here is CASSEGGDYGYTF. The CDR3 DNA reads TGTGCCAGCAGTGAGGGAGGGGACTATGGCTACACCTTC.